This T cell receptor (beta chain) was retrieved from a study of PD-1 blockade in mismatch repair-deficient tumors. Germline trimming cut 2 bases from V and 1 base from J; bases unmatched to any gene: 0. The germline V gene encodes CDR1 SGHRS and CDR2 YFSETQ. The CDR3 totals 14 residues. With respect to this clone: Antigen specificity is unknown.

Produced via immunoSEQ multiplex PCR; TCRdb's table is partial and in-frame only. The table shows about 14,000 clones, with around 86% occurring only once. Time point noted: roughly 10-day in vitro stimulation with candidate neoantigen peptide 6. TCRs were sequenced from three patients responding to pembrolizumab. A roughly ten-day in vitro culture was run per each of several reactive peptides. The chain employs TRBV5-1 and TRBJ2-3; 8 nucleotides align to TRBD2. The clonotype comes from an adult with mismatch repair-deficient cancer. Here the sequenced sample was cells cultured in vitro, taken from a patient treated with pembrolizumab. This chain's CDR3 is CASSLAGGTDTQYF. CDR3 DNA sequence: TGCGCCAGCAGCTTAGCGGGGGGCACAGATACGCAGTATTTT.